This paragraph covers one T cell receptor beta chain sequence. Assay: immunoSEQ multiplex PCR; the TCRdb copy retains only in-frame clones and omits some. Of 150,000 to 200,000 clones in the sample, roughly 81% were seen once. Trimming stripped 6 bases from V and 1 base from J, with 9 bases between. There are 13 residues in the CDR3. These data are taken from a study of blood T cell repertoires in COVID-19. Sequencing was performed on peripheral blood. The receptor comes from a woman in her forties with COVID-19, enrolled during active disease. This chain links TRBV12-3 or TRBV12-4 with TRBJ1-2, with no clear D. This chain's CDR3 is CASSLRINYGYTF. The CDR3 nucleotides are TGTGCCAGCAGCCTTAGAATTAACTATGGCTACACCTTC.